These 26 T cell receptor beta chains were sequenced from one sample in a study of T cell repertoires in cytomegalovirus infection. For these receptors, no antigen is known. MiXCR, applied by TCRdb to the reads, yields one record per CDR3 protein. The sample shows around 500,000 distinct CDR3 sequences, more than 40% of them seen only once. The input for sequencing was cultured PBMCs, taken from culture after CMV antigen stimulation. These receptors were collected from a human donor in good health (CMV status not recorded). Some clones in this sample may be carry-over from other donors' samples.

The J gene is TRBJ2-2, the V gene TRBV6-4, with a tentative D call TRBD2 (5 bases). This CDR3 has 15 residues. Germline-derived CDR1 and CDR2 are MRHNA and SNTAGT. Trimming took off 3 bases at V and 1 base at J, with 9 bases between the two ends. The CDR3 is CASSEYGGNTGELFF. The CDR3 DNA reads as TGTGCCAGCAGTGAGTACGGAGGGAACACCGGGGAGCTGTTTTTT.

This clonotype was counted between two and nine times. The chain uses TRBV5-6 and TRBJ2-1, with 11 bases matching TRBD2. Germline CDR1 SGHDT, CDR2 YYEEEE. The CDR3 runs 17 residues. Germline trimming cut 3 bases from V and 2 bases from J; bases unmatched to any gene: 7. The CDR3 protein is CASSYIAGGLAYNEQFF. Here the CDR3 DNA reads TGTGCCAGCAGCTACATAGCGGGGGGGCTAGCCTACAATGAGCAGTTCTTC.

The chain carries TRBV7-2 and TRBJ1-5, with 10 bases matching TRBD1. The CDR3 contains 16 residues. Germline-derived CDR1 and CDR2 are SGHTA and FQGNSA. The junction had 6 bases not matched to a gene; V was cut back by 1 base and J by 6 bases. CDR3: CASSLGLGQGGQPQHF. The CDR3 nucleotides read TGTGCCAGCAGCTTAGGCTTAGGACAGGGGGGTCAGCCCCAGCATTTT.

The CDR3 bases are TGTGCCAGCTCACCAGCTTCTCCTGGGAGCAATCAGCCCCAGCATTTT. This encodes CASSPASPGSNQPQHF. The V call is TRBV18, the J call TRBJ1-5; D not resolved. In germline, CDR1 is KGHSH, CDR2 LQKENI. The V end was cut by 2 bases, the J end by 1 base, with 12 bases between. This CDR3 is built from 16 residues.

The V gene is TRBV6-1, the J gene TRBJ1-5; D remains ambiguous. The germline V gene encodes CDR1 MNHNS and CDR2 SASEGT. Trimming cost V 2 bases and J 3 bases, with 5 bases left between them. The CDR3 has 13 residues. The CDR3: CASSEYPNQPQHF. The CDR3 coding sequence is TGTGCCAGCAGTGAATACCCCAATCAGCCCCAGCATTTT.

The V gene is TRBV10-3, the J gene TRBJ1-1; no definite D call. This CDR3 is built from 12 residues. The V gene's germline CDR1 is ENHRY and CDR2 SYGVKD. Trimming took 6 bases from V and 5 from J, leaving 10 bases between them. In DNA, the CDR3 is TGTGCCATCAGGGAGACTGGGACTGAAGCTTTCTTT. Its protein is CAIRETGTEAFF.

This clonotype was seen a few times. DNA of the CDR3: TGTGCCAGCAGCTTAGCGGGAGGGATGACAGATACGCAGTATTTT. Its translation: CASSLAGGMTDTQYF. The J gene is TRBJ2-3, the V gene TRBV7-2; 7 nucleotides agree with TRBD2. V gave up 0 bases and J gave up 3 bases; unmatched junction bases: 3. The CDR3 is made up of 15 amino acids. CDR1 SGHTA and CDR2 FQGNSA come from the germline V gene.

The rearrangement uses TRBV5-6 and TRBJ1-2, with a weak D call TRBD1 (5 bases). The CDR3 runs 13 residues. The germline V gene has CDR1 SGHDT and CDR2 YYEEEE. V lost 0 bases and J 8 bases, leaving 11 bases between the germline ends. DNA for the CDR3: TGTGCCAGCAGCTTGGGCCCCAGGGACGGCTACACCTTC. As protein: CASSLGPRDGYTF.

The chain combines TRBV12-3 or TRBV12-4 with TRBJ1-3; D call uncertain. V was clipped by 5 bases and J by 0 bases, with 8 bases between them. This CDR3 spans 14 amino acids. This CDR3 reads CASSDGSSGNTIYF. The CDR3, as DNA: TGTGCCAGCAGTGACGGGAGCTCTGGAAACACCATATATTTT.

This clonotype has just a few counts. The chain has TRBV7-2 and TRBJ2-7; D not certain. This CDR3 is 12 amino acids long. The germline CDR1 and CDR2 sequences are SGHTA and FQGNSA. Trimming cost V 4 bases and J 5 bases, with 9 bases left between them. The CDR3 nucleotides are TGTGCCAGCAGCTCAAGGTTTCACGAGCAGTACTTC. Protein product: CASSSRFHEQYF.

The chain uses TRBV6-6 and TRBJ2-1; D unresolved. CDR3 length: 13 residues. Germline V gene data show CDR1 as MNHNY and CDR2 as SVGAGI (reference sequence). V shed 8 bases and J shed 5 bases, with 13 bases lying between them. CDR3 loop: CASGGQRNNEQFF. The DNA of the CDR3 is TGTGCCAGCGGTGGCCAGAGAAACAATGAGCAGTTCTTC.

J is TRBJ1-5 and V is TRBV7-2; TRBD1 aligns across 7 bases. V shed 5 bases and J 6 bases; nucleotides not matched to a gene: 10. CDR1 is SGHTA and CDR2 is FQGNSA in the germline V gene. The CDR3 is 15 amino acids. The CDR3, as DNA: TGTGCCAGCAGCCTATATACAGGGGTAGTTCAGCCCCAGCATTTT. This encodes CASSLYTGVVQPQHF.

The rearrangement uses TRBV4-2 and TRBJ1-3; no clear D gene. Germline CDR1 is LGHNA and CDR2 is YNFKEQ. Trimming left V 8 bases short and J 0 bases short, with 11 bases between. There are 14 residues in the CDR3. The CDR3 DNA is TGTGCCAGCCTCTTAACGAGCTCTGGAAACACCATATATTTT. Its translation: CASLLTSSGNTIYF.

This clonotype was detected a few times. This chain uses TRBV19 with TRBJ2-3; 9 bases line up with TRBD2. V shed 1 base and J 2 bases; nucleotides not matched to a gene: 7. The CDR3 extends over 17 amino acids. Germline V lookup: CDR1 LNHDA, CDR2 SQIVND (reference sequence). The CDR3, as DNA: TGTGCCAGTAGTATAGGGGCGGGAGGGCCCTCCACAGATACGCAGTATTTT. It encodes CASSIGAGGPSTDTQYF.

This clonotype was observed a few times. V usage is TRBV7-2 and J usage is TRBJ2-2, with TRBD2 matching 7 bases. The V gene end was trimmed by 4 bases and the J gene end by 0 bases; junction bases not matched to a gene: 17. The CDR3 spans 20 residues. Germline CDR1 SGHTA, CDR2 FQGNSA. The CDR3 protein is CASSSRTRLAGLSNTGELFF. Written as DNA, the CDR3 is TGTGCCAGCAGCTCCCGGACCCGGTTAGCGGGCCTTTCGAACACCGGGGAGCTGTTTTTT.

The sample holds a few counts of this clonotype. The gene calls are TRBV7-8 and TRBJ2-7, with D possibly being TRBD1 or TRBD2 (6 bases each). Per the germline V gene, CDR1 is SGHVS and CDR2 is FQNEAQ. The CDR3 sequence is 23 residues long. Deletions cut 5 bases from V and 5 bases from J, with 43 bases between. CDR3 residues: CASSERVGRSRVRALGGFDEQYF. The CDR3 nucleotides are TGTGCCAGCAGCGAACGGGTCGGAAGATCGAGGGTCAGGGCTTTAGGGGGGTTCGACGAGCAGTACTTC.

The V gene is TRBV12-3 or TRBV12-4, the J gene TRBJ2-2; tentative D call: TRBD1 (5 bases). V was shortened by 7 bases and J by 6 bases, with 12 bases between the two germline ends. The length of the CDR3 is 13 residues. The CDR3 sequence: CASILRVPGELFF. The DNA of the CDR3 is TGTGCCAGCATCCTCAGGGTCCCCGGGGAGCTGTTTTTT.

The chain is built from TRBV7-2 and TRBJ2-1; TRBD2 might be the D (6 bases). With 6 bases removed from V and 7 bases from J, the gap between germline ends came to 13 bases. The CDR3 loop spans 13 amino acids. Germline values: CDR1 SGHTA, CDR2 FQGNSA. The CDR3 loop reads CASSRGTVNEQFF. As DNA, the CDR3 is TGTGCCAGCAGTCGTGGGACTGTGAATGAGCAGTTCTTC.

This chain connects TRBV11-1 to TRBJ2-1, with D possibly TRBD2 on 7 matching bases. The CDR3 length is 16 residues. Trimming cost V 1 base and J 3 bases, with 13 bases left between them. Germline V gives CDR1 SGHAT, CDR2 FQDESV (reference sequence). The CDR3 is CASSLGAGASYNEQFF. The CDR3 nucleotides are TGTGCCAGCAGCTTAGGGGCGGGGGCCAGCTACAATGAGCAGTTCTTC.

A single count supports this clonotype. The rearrangement joins TRBV27 to TRBJ1-1; perhaps TRBD1 as D (5 bases). Germline CDR1 and CDR2: MNHEY and SMNVEV (reference sequence). Trimming shortened V by 4 bases and J by 3 bases, and 9 bases separated the two germline ends. CDR3 length: 13 amino acids. Here the CDR3 reads CASSYGADTEAFF. The CDR3 DNA is TGTGCCAGCAGTTATGGGGCAGACACTGAAGCTTTCTTT.

The chain joins TRBV20-1 to TRBJ2-3; no definite D call. This CDR3 is 12 amino acids long. Germline lookup yields CDR1 DFQATT and CDR2 SNEGSKA (reference sequence). V lost 5 bases to trimming and J lost 7 bases, with 13 bases between them. The CDR3 reads CSASDRVYTQYF. DNA for the CDR3: TGCAGTGCTTCCGACCGGGTTTATACGCAGTATTTT.

The rearrangement links TRBV28 to TRBJ2-7; unclear D gene. This CDR3 has 14 residues. The V end lost 7 bases, the J end lost 1 base, and 14 bases lay between the germline ends. The V gene's germline CDR1 is MDHEN and CDR2 SYDVKM. This chain's CDR3 is CASIPRAGSYEQYF. CDR3 sequence (DNA): TGTGCCAGCATCCCTCGGGCAGGATCCTACGAGCAGTACTTC. Drawing the rest from reference TRBV28 and TRBJ2-7, the complete variable domain is DVKVTQSSRYLVKRTGEKVFLECVQDMDHENMFWYRQDPGLGLRLIYFSYDVKMKEKGDIPEGYSVSREKKERFSLILESASTNQTSMYLCASIPRAGSYEQYFGPGTRLTVT.

The rearrangement uses TRBV4-2 and TRBJ2-1; the match to TRBD2 covers 11 bases. The CDR3 is made up of 15 amino acids. CDR1 and CDR2 (germline): LGHNA, YNFKEQ. Trimming took 3 bases from V and 14 from J; bases not matched to a gene: 12. CDR3 sequence: CASSHTGTSGLQEFF. The CDR3 DNA sequence: TGTGCCAGCAGCCACACGGGGACTAGCGGTTTACAGGAGTTCTTC.

The chain has TRBV7-2 and TRBJ2-3; D might be TRBD1 or TRBD2, each matching 5 bases. V lost 5 bases to trimming and J lost 11 bases, with 11 bases between them. The CDR3 has 11 residues. Germline V gene sequence: CDR1 SGHTA, CDR2 FQGNSA. CDR3 region: CASSMGTLQYF. CDR3 nucleotides: TGTGCCAGCAGCATGGGGACCCTGCAGTATTTT. Full variable domain (outside the CDR3, taken from reference TRBV7-2 and TRBJ2-3): GAGVSQSPSNKVTEKGKDVELRCDPISGHTALYWYRQSLGQGLEFLIYFQGNSAPDKSGLPSDRFSAERTGGSVSTLTIQRTQQEDSAVYLCASSMGTLQYFGPGTRLTVL.

V and J are TRBV19 and TRBJ1-5; TRBD1 matches at 11 bases. This CDR3 contains 15 residues. V lost 4 bases to trimming and J lost 5 bases; unmatched junction nucleotides: 4. The germline V gene encodes CDR1 LNHDA and CDR2 SQIVND (reference sequence). The CDR3 is CASSNRDRGYQPQHF. The CDR3 region has the DNA TGTGCCAGTAGTAACCGGGACAGGGGGTATCAGCCCCAGCATTTT.

This clonotype was seen a single time. A much larger clone differs by one base, so this may be a read error. This chain uses TRBV7-2 with TRBJ1-1, with a weak D call TRBD1 (6 bases). The CDR3 covers 15 residues. Germline values: CDR1 SGHTA, CDR2 FQGNSA. Deletions cut 2 bases from V and 4 bases from J, with 14 bases between. The CDR3 reads CASSLLAGAGTEAFF. CDR3 DNA sequence: TGTGCCAGCAGCTTACTTGCAGGGGCGGGCACTGAAGCTTTCTTT.